Sequencing of this TCR beta chain was carried out in a study of OX40 agonist ivuxolimab in advanced cancers. The CDR3 has 15 amino acids. V shed 2 bases and J shed 0 bases, with 8 bases lying between them. CDR1 is SGHTA, CDR2 FQGNSA, per germline. The table came from immunoSEQ multiplex PCR; TCRdb's copy has only in-frame clones and leaves some out. Here the sample spans 55,000 to 60,000 clones, 85% being singletons. The genes are TRBV7-2 and TRBJ1-3; D is perhaps TRBD1 (5 bases). Sequenced material: CD4+ or CD8+ T cells sorted from blood, taken in a trial of the OX40 agonist ivuxolimab. The sequence derives from an adult with an advanced solid tumor such as melanoma, head and neck, liver or kidney cancer. As DNA, the CDR3 is TGTGCCAGCAGCTTATCAGGGAACTCTGGAAACACCATATATTTT. Translation: CASSLSGNSGNTIYF.